This paragraph reports one TCR beta chain. The CDR3 has 16 residues. Germline values: CDR1 SGHKS, CDR2 YYEKEE (reference sequence). Trimming pared 6 bases from V and 4 bases from J, leaving 20 bases between. This record comes from a study of shared clonotypes between healthy human individuals. Method: immunoSEQ multiplex PCR; TCRdb's copy keeps in-frame clones and lacks some. This sample has about 110,000 clones, with under 70% found just once. The sample comprised memory CD8+ T cells sorted from blood. Subset denoted: CD45RO+ cells pooled with CCR7-negative TemRA cells. This chain joins TRBV5-5 and TRBJ1-5; D might be TRBD1 (5 bases). The origin of this receptor is a woman aged 25 to 39 in good health. CDR3 nucleotide sequence: TGTGCCAGCACCGAGAGCATCGGGGGAGGAAATCAGCCCCAGCATTTT. Amino acid sequence: CASTESIGGGNQPQHF.